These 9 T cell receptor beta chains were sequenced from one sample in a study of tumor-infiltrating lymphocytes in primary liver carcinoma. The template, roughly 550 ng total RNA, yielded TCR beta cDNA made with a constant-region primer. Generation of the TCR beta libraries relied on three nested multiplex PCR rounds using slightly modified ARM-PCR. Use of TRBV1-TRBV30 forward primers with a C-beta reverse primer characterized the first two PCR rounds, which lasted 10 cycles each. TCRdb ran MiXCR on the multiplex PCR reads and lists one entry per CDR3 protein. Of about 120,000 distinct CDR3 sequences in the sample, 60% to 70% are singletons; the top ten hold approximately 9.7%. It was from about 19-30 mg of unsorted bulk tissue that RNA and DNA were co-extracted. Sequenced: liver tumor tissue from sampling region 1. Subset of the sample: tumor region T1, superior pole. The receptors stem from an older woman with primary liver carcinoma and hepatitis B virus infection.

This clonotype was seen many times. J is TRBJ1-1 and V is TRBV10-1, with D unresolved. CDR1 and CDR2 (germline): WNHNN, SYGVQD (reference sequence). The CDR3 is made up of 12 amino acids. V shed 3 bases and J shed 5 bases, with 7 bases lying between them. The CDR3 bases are TGCGCCAGCAGTGACCCCGAGACTGAAGCTTTCTTT. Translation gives CASSDPETEAFF.

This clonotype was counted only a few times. CDR3 in DNA: TGTGCCAGCAGTTTAGGTCTAGCGGGACGCCACACAGATACGCAGTATTTT. Translated: CASSLGLAGRHTDTQYF. The V gene is TRBV28, the J gene TRBJ2-3, with 9 bases aligning to TRBD2. There are 17 residues in the CDR3. The V gene end was trimmed by 2 bases and the J gene end by 2 bases; junction bases not matched to a gene: 8. Looked up from germline, CDR1 is MDHEN and CDR2 is SYDVKM. The full variable domain, with the rest looked up from reference TRBV28 and TRBJ2-3, is DVKVTQSSRYLVKRTGEKVFLECVQDMDHENMFWYRQDPGLGLRLIYFSYDVKMKEKGDIPEGYSVSREKKERFSLILESASTNQTSMYLCASSLGLAGRHTDTQYFGPGTRLTVL.

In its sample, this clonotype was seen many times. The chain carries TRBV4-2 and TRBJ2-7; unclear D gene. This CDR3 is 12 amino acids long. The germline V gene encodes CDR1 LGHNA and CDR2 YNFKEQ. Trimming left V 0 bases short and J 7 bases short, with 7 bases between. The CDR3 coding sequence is TGTGCCAGCAGCCAAGAGATGGGAGAGCAGTACTTC. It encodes CASSQEMGEQYF.

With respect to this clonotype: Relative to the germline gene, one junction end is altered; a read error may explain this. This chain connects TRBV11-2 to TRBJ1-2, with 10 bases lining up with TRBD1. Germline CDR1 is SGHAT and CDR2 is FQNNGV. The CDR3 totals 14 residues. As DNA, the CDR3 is TGTGCCAGCAGATACACGACAGGGGGCCATGGATACACCTTC. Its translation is CASRYTTGGHGYTF.

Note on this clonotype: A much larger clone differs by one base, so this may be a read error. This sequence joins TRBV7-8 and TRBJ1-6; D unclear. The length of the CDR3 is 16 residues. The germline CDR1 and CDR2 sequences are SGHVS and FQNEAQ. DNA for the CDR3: TGTGCCAGCAGCTTAGTGGCAGGAACCTTTAATTCACCCCTCCAATTT. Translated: CASSLVAGTFNSPLQF.

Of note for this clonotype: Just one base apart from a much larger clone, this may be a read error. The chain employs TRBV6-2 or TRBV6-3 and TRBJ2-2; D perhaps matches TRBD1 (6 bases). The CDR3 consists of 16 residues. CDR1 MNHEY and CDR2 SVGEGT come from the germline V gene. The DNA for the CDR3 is TGTGCCAGCAGTTACTTTGGGGGCCGGAACACCGGGGAGCTGTTATTT. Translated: CASSYFGGRNTGELLF.

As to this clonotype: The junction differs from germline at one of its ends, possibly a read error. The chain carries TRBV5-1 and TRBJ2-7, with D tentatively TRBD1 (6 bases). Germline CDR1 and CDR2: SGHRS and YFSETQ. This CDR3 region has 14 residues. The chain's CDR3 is CTSSLDSQAYKQYF. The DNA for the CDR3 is TGCACCAGCAGCTTGGACAGCCAAGCCTACAAGCAGTACTTC.

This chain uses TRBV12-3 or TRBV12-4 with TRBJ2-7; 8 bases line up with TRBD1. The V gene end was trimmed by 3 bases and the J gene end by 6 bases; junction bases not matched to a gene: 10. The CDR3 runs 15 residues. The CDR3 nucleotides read TGTGCCAGCAGTTTTGGCGGACAGGGTCACGGCGAGCAGTACTTC. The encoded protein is CASSFGGQGHGEQYF.

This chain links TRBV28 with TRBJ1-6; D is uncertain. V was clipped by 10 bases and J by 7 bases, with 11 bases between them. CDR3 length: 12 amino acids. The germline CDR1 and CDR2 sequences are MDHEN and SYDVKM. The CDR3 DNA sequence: TGTGCCAACAGCAGACCGAATTCACCCCTCCACTTT. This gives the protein CANSRPNSPLHF.